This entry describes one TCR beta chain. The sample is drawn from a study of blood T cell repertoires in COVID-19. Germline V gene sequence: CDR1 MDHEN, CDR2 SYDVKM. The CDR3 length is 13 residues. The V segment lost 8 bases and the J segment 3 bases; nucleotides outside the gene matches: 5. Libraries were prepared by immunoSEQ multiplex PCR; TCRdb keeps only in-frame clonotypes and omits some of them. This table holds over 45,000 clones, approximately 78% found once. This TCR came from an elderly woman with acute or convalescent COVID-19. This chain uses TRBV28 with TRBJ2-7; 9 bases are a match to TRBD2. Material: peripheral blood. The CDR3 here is CASCGGRVYEQYF. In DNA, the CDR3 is TGTGCCAGCTGTGGCGGGAGGGTCTACGAGCAGTACTTC.